This entry lists 12 T cell receptor beta chains sequenced from one sample in a study of T cell changes during pregnancy in multiple sclerosis. Data came from immunoSEQ multiplex PCR; TCRdb stores just in-frame clones and leaves some out. The table includes 70,000 or so clones, 75% to 95% detected once. The material was CD4+ T cells from peripheral blood mononuclear cells, obtained before pregnancy. The receptor set was obtained from a female donor with multiple sclerosis, enrolled in a pregnancy study.

This chain connects TRBV27 to TRBJ1-5; 10 bases match TRBD1. Trimming removed 5 bases from V and 1 base from J; junction bases left unmatched: 8. The V gene's germline CDR1 is MNHEY and CDR2 SMNVEV (reference sequence). This CDR3 comprises 17 residues. CDR3 DNA sequence: TGTGCCAGCAGTGCCAGGGACAGGGGAACCAGCAATCAGCCCCAGCATTTT. Protein sequence: CASSARDRGTSNQPQHF.

V usage is TRBV2 and J usage is TRBJ1-2; D ambiguous. This CDR3 is 13 amino acids long. V lost 6 bases, J lost 1 base, and 9 bases lay in between. The V gene's germline CDR1 is SNHLY and CDR2 FYNNEI. The CDR3 is CASSLQFNYGYTF. The CDR3 nucleotides are TGTGCCAGCAGCCTACAGTTTAACTATGGCTACACCTTC.

This clone was observed once. The chain couples TRBV11-3 to TRBJ2-5, with a tentative D call TRBD2 (6 bases). Deletions cut 5 bases from V and 5 bases from J, with 6 bases between. CDR3 length equals 11 residues. Germline loops: CDR1 SGHNT, CDR2 YENEEA. The CDR3 here is CASSGGETQYF. CDR3 coding DNA: TGTGCCAGCAGCGGGGGGGAGACCCAGTACTTC.

The count of this clone is one. This chain joins TRBV6-6 and TRBJ1-1; 8 bases match TRBD1. The V gene's germline CDR1 is MNHNY and CDR2 SVGAGI (reference sequence). With 5 bases clipped from V and 1 base from J, the junction kept 9 bases outside the gene matches. CDR3 length: 16 residues. The CDR3 DNA sequence: TGTGCCAGCAGTCCCGGACAGGGAGGAGGGAACACTGAAGCTTTCTTT. Translation gives CASSPGQGGGNTEAFF.

The genes are TRBV6-5 and TRBJ1-1; D unclear. V gave up 4 bases and J gave up 1 base, with 10 bases separating them. The CDR3 has 14 residues. Per germline, CDR1 MNHEY and CDR2 SVGAGI. The CDR3 sequence is CASSFLQKNTEAFF. In DNA form, the CDR3 reads TGTGCCAGCAGTTTCCTCCAGAAGAACACTGAAGCTTTCTTT.

The chain employs TRBV2 and TRBJ1-5; 7 nucleotides match TRBD1. V was pared by 7 bases and J by 4 bases, with 10 bases of the junction left unmatched. The CDR3 consists of 15 residues. CDR1 and CDR2 (germline): SNHLY, FYNNEI. CDR3: CASTPGGTANQPQHF. The CDR3 DNA reads TGTGCCAGCACCCCCGGCGGGACAGCTAATCAGCCCCAGCATTTT. The complete variable domain, with remaining parts taken from reference TRBV2 and TRBJ1-5, reads EPEVTQTPSHQVTQMGQEVILRCVPISNHLYFYWYRQILGQKVEFLVSFYNNEISEKSEIFDDQFSVERPDGSNFTLKIRSTKLEDSAMYFCASTPGGTANQPQHFGDGTRLSIL.

The chain links TRBV11-1 to TRBJ2-7; possibly TRBD2 for D (5 bases). The length of the CDR3 is 14 residues. Trimming removed 1 base from V and 4 bases from J, with 11 bases in between. The germline gives CDR1 SGHAT, CDR2 FQDESV (reference sequence). The CDR3 DNA reads as TGTGCCAGCAGCTTAGGTGGGAGAAATTACGAGCAGTACTTC. Encoded protein: CASSLGGRNYEQYF.

The J gene is TRBJ1-1, the V gene TRBV9, with D possibly matching TRBD1 (6 bases). CDR3 length equals 15 residues. V dropped 3 bases and J dropped 10 bases, with 22 bases sitting between them. The germline V gene encodes CDR1 SGDLS and CDR2 YYNGEE. The CDR3 is CASSANPGTPLGAFF. The CDR3 region has the DNA TGTGCCAGCAGCGCCAACCCCGGGACACCTTTGGGAGCTTTCTTT.

The chain uses TRBV5-1 and TRBJ1-4, with D possibly TRBD1 on 6 matching bases. In germline, CDR1 is SGHRS, CDR2 YFSETQ. V lost 4 bases and J 5 bases, leaving 15 bases between the germline ends. The CDR3 has 15 residues. Here the CDR3 reads CASSPAITGNEKLFF. The CDR3 DNA reads TGCGCCAGCAGCCCGGCAATAACAGGGAATGAAAAACTGTTTTTT.

The genes are TRBV7-2 and TRBJ2-7; D not certain. The CDR3 sequence is 15 residues long. The germline CDR1 and CDR2 sequences are SGHTA and FQGNSA. V dropped 1 base and J dropped 0 bases, with 10 bases sitting between them. The CDR3 DNA sequence: TGTGCCAGCAGCTTAGGTGGCGGCCGCTCCTACGAGCAGTACTTC. It specifies CASSLGGGRSYEQYF.

The rearrangement uses TRBV27 and TRBJ1-2; TRBD1 matches 9 bases. V was clipped by 6 bases and J by 4 bases; unmatched bases: 6. Germline CDR1 and CDR2: MNHEY and SMNVEV (reference sequence). This CDR3 is built from 14 residues. The CDR3 protein is CASRPGQGPYGYTF. The DNA of the CDR3 is TGTGCCAGCAGGCCGGGACAGGGCCCCTATGGCTACACCTTC.

The CDR3 spells CASSQGQGAADTQYF. CDR3 coding DNA: TGTGCCAGCAGCCAAGGGCAGGGGGCCGCAGATACGCAGTATTTT. The chain carries TRBV14 and TRBJ2-3; 8 nucleotides match TRBD1. The germline V gene encodes CDR1 SGHDN and CDR2 FVKESK. There are 15 residues in the CDR3. Trimming took 1 base from V and 4 from J; bases not matched to a gene: 4.